This T cell receptor beta chain emerged from a study of T cells in Graves' hyperthyroidism and ophthalmopathy. Trimming pared 2 bases from V and 4 bases from J, leaving 4 bases between. In germline, CDR1 is SQVTM, CDR2 ANQGSEA. This CDR3 is built from 11 residues. The investigators amplified TCR beta CDR3 regions from RNA transcripts. The TCR CDR3 was amplified in a first-round RT-PCR using the HTBI primer set. TCRdb independently ran MiXCR on the multiplex PCR reads; one entry per CDR3 protein. Of about 340,000 distinct CDR3 sequences in the sample, 21% were seen once. The chain combines TRBV29-1 with TRBJ2-3; D is unclear. Source material: blood. This sequence originates from a woman aged 50 to 60 with Graves' hyperthyroidism. CDR3: CSVERADTQYF. The CDR3 DNA reads TGCAGCGTTGAAAGAGCAGATACGCAGTATTTT.